One and the same sample provided the 2 T cell receptor beta chains below, sequenced in a study of molecular identifiers for immune sequencing clone quantification. TCRdb re-called the PCR reads with MiXCR, one entry per CDR3 protein. The sample holds over 550,000 distinct CDR3 sequences, about 25% seen once. Sequenced input: naive CD8+ T cells from blood, with Jurkat cell RNA spiked in. Subset defined: FACS-sorted CD8+CD4-CCR7+CD45RA+ naive T cells. Receptor source: a human donor in good health. Some libraries in this study had Jurkat cell RNA spiked in.

A few counts support this clonotype. The chain uses TRBV7-8 and TRBJ2-1; D may match TRBD1 or TRBD2 (5 bases each). The CDR3 has 17 amino acids. Trimming removed 1 base from V and 4 bases from J, with 17 bases in between. Germline lookup yields CDR1 SGHVS and CDR2 FQNEAQ. DNA of the CDR3: TGTGCCAGCAGCTTAGATGGGGGAGCGGCCAAATACAATGAGCAGTTCTTC. Translating gives CASSLDGGAAKYNEQFF.

This clonotype was detected many times. The rearrangement links TRBV4-1 to TRBJ2-3; no reliable D call. CDR1 and CDR2 from the germline V gene are MGHRA and YSYEKL. V lost 4 bases and J lost 4, with 9 bases in between. This CDR3 region has 13 residues. CDR3 DNA sequence: TGCGCCAGCAGCCTTTGGGTCGCAGATACGCAGTATTTT. Its protein is CASSLWVADTQYF.